Presented here are 11 T cell receptor beta chains from one specimen sequenced in a study of CD8+ T cells in alopecia areata listed by TCRdb under 2018. Libraries were constructed by the immunoSEQ multiplex PCR assay. For TCR sequencing, RNA was extracted from every sample and reverse transcribed into cDNA to serve as template. Here the immuneACCESS table is served through TCRdb, limited to in-frame sequences with V and J called. Missing clones are a known gap in these copies; in checked studies unresolved V genes cover under half, and the rest lacks a known reason. Counted in this sample were tens of thousands of clones; 51% of them appeared once. 5.5% to 6% of the sample goes to the ten largest clones. Sequences were obtained from NKG2D-high CD8+ T cells sorted from blood. The sample's cell subset or site, from its label and the paper: sorted CD8+ NKG2D-high blood T cells. These receptors all stem from a human donor with alopecia areata.

This clone has only a few counts. The chain combines TRBV28 with TRBJ2-4, with D possibly being TRBD2 (5 bases). V was shortened by 7 bases and J by 3 bases, with 19 bases between the two germline ends. Germline lookup yields CDR1 MDHEN and CDR2 SYDVKM. The CDR3 runs to 16 residues. CDR3 in amino acids: CASTHYGERVKNIQYF. As DNA, the CDR3 is TGTGCCAGCACCCATTACGGGGAAAGGGTCAAAAACATTCAGTACTTC.

The chain has TRBV15 and TRBJ2-5; possibly TRBD1 or TRBD2 for D (5 bases each). Germline V gives CDR1 LNHNV, CDR2 YYDKDF (reference sequence). V dropped 7 bases and J dropped 4 bases, with 10 bases sitting between them. The CDR3 consists of 12 residues. The CDR3 DNA follows: TGTGCCACCACCGGGGCTGGAGAGACCCAGTACTTC. Translation gives CATTGAGETQYF.

This chain uses TRBV30 with TRBJ2-4, with TRBD1 as a possible D gene (5 bases). The CDR3 length is 11 residues. The germline V and J ends were trimmed by 5 bases and 7 bases, with 9 bases remaining between them. Germline V gene data show CDR1 as GTSNPN and CDR2 as SVGIG (reference sequence). CDR3 sequence: CAWLTENIQYF. CDR3 DNA: TGTGCCTGGCTGACAGAGAACATTCAGTACTTC.

The chain uses TRBV7-9 and TRBJ2-1; 10 nucleotides match TRBD1. Germline loops: CDR1 SEHNR, CDR2 FQNEAQ (reference sequence). CDR3 size: 14 residues. V was pared by 5 bases and J by 5 bases, with 3 bases of the junction left unmatched. The CDR3 is CASSRGTGDNEQFF. CDR3 sequence (DNA): TGTGCCAGCAGCCGAGGGACAGGGGACAATGAGCAGTTCTTC.

This clone has just a few counts. This rearrangement joins TRBV5-1 to TRBJ2-3, with no clear D. V lost 1 base and J lost 6, with 9 bases in between. Germline-derived CDR1 and CDR2 are SGHRS and YFSETQ. This CDR3 has 13 amino acids. The CDR3 loop is CASSLITGDTQYF. Here the CDR3 DNA reads TGCGCCAGCAGCTTGATCACCGGCGATACGCAGTATTTT.

The chain couples TRBV9 to TRBJ2-1; D is tentatively TRBD1 or TRBD2 (5 bases each). V gave up 3 bases and J gave up 5 bases, with 6 bases separating them. CDR3 length: 12 amino acids. Germline-derived CDR1 and CDR2 are SGDLS and YYNGEE. The CDR3 region is CASSGDDNEQFF. DNA of the CDR3: TGTGCCAGCAGCGGGGACGACAATGAGCAGTTCTTC. Full variable domain (missing parts from reference TRBV9 and TRBJ2-1): DSGVTQTPKHLITATGQRVTLRCSPRSGDLSVYWYQQSLDQGLQFLIQYYNGEERAKGNILERFSAQQFPDLHSELNLSSLELGDSALYFCASSGDDNEQFFGPGTRLTVL.

The V call is TRBV27, the J call TRBJ2-3; no clear D. The CDR3 is 15 residues long. The V gene's germline CDR1 is MNHEY and CDR2 SMNVEV (reference sequence). Trimming shortened V by 4 bases and J by 0 bases, and 11 bases separated the two germline ends. CDR3 coding DNA: TGTGCCAGCAGTTCCCCCCTATCTAGCACAGATACGCAGTATTTT. It yields the protein CASSSPLSSTDTQYF.

The rearrangement links TRBV23-1 to TRBJ2-6, with TRBD1 identical over 12 bases. TRBV23-1 is assigned to the ORF class and has an uncertain function. This CDR3 region has 17 residues. Unmatched junction bases numbered 5, after V lost 6 bases and J lost 2 bases. The CDR3 is CASSPGQGATGANVLTF. The DNA for the CDR3 is TGCGCCAGCAGCCCGGGACAGGGGGCCACTGGGGCCAACGTCCTGACTTTC.

This clone showed up just a few times. The gene calls are TRBV19 and TRBJ2-2; TRBD1 matches at 7 bases. The CDR3 has 13 residues. CDR1 is LNHDA, CDR2 SQIVND, per germline (reference sequence). V shed 7 bases, J shed 6 bases, and the junction held 5 bases outside the gene matches. This CDR3 is CASKEGGSGELFF. CDR3 nucleotide sequence: TGTGCCAGTAAGGAAGGGGGCTCCGGGGAGCTGTTTTTT. The full variable domain, completed using reference TRBV19 and TRBJ2-2, is DGGITQSPKYLFRKEGQNVTLSCEQNLNHDAMYWYRQDPGQGLRLIYYSQIVNDFQKGDIAEGYSVSREKKESFPLTVTSAQKNPTAFYLCASKEGGSGELFFGEGSRLTVL.

This rearrangement joins TRBV4-1 to TRBJ2-7; perhaps D is TRBD1 or TRBD2 (5 bases each). Germline CDR1 MGHRA, CDR2 YSYEKL. The CDR3 is made up of 13 amino acids. The V end lost 1 base, the J end lost 6 bases, and 10 bases lay between the germline ends. Written as DNA, the CDR3 is TGCGCCAGCAGCCAAGGAGGGGCATCCGAGCAGTACTTC. It specifies CASSQGGASEQYF.

The V gene is TRBV6-5, the J gene TRBJ2-5; D unresolved. Germline CDR1 MNHEY, CDR2 SVGAGI. V was trimmed by 10 bases and J by 0 bases, leaving 12 bases between them. This CDR3 spans 13 amino acids. This chain's CDR3 is CATLDPDQETQYF. CDR3 nucleotide sequence: TGTGCCACCCTAGACCCAGACCAAGAGACCCAGTACTTC.